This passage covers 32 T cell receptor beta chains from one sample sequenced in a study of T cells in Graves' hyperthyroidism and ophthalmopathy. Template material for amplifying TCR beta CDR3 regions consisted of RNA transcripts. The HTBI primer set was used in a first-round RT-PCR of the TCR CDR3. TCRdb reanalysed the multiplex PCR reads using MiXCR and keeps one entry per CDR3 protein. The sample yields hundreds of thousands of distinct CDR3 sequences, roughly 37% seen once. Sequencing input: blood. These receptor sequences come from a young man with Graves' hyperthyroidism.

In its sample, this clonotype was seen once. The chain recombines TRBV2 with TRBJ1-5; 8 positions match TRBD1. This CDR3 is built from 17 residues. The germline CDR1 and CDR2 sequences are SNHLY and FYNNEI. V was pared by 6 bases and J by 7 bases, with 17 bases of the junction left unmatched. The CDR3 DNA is TGTGCCAGCAGCAAATCCTCCGGGACAGGTAATGAGCAGCCCCAGCATTTT. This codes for CASSKSSGTGNEQPQHF. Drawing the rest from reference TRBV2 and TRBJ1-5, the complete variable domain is EPEVTQTPSHQVTQMGQEVILRCVPISNHLYFYWYRQILGQKVEFLVSFYNNEISEKSEIFDDQFSVERPDGSNFTLKIRSTKLEDSAMYFCASSKSSGTGNEQPQHFGDGTRLSIL.

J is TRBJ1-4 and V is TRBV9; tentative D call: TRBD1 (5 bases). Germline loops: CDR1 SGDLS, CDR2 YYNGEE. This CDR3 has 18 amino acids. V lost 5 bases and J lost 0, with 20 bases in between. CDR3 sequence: CASSLRTGRTSTNEKLFF. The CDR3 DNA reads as TGTGCCAGCAGTTTGCGTACCGGAAGGACATCAACTAATGAAAAACTGTTTTTT.

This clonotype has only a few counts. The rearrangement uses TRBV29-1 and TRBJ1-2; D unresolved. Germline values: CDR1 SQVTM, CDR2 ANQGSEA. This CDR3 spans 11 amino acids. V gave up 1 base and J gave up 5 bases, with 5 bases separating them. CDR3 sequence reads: CSVEGSYGYTF. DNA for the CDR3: TGCAGCGTTGAAGGTTCGTATGGCTACACCTTC.

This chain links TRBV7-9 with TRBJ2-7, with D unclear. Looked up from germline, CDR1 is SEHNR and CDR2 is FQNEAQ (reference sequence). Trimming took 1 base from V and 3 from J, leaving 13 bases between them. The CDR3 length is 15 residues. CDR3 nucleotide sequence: TGTGCCAGCAGCTTAGACGGGCAAAACTTCTACGAGCAGTACTTC. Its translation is CASSLDGQNFYEQYF.

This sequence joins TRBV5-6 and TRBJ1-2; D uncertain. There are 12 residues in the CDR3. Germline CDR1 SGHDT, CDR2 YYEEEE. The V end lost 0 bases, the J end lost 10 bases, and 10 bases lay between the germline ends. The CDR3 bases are TGTGCCAGCAGCTTGGTGTCTGGGGTCTACACCTTC. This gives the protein CASSLVSGVYTF.

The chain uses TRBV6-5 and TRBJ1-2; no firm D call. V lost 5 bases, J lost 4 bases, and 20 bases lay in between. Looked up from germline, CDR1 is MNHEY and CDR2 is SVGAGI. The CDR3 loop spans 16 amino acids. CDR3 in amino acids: CASSPTLYDPPYGYTF. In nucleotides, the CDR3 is TGTGCCAGCAGTCCTACGCTATACGACCCGCCCTATGGCTACACCTTC.

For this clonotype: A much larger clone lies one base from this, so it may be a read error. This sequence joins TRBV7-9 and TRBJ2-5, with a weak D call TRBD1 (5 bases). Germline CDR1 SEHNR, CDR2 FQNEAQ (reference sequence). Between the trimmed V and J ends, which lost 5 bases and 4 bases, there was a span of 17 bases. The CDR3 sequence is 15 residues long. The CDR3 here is CASSPLTGPPETQYF. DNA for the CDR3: TGTGCCAGCAGCCCCTTAACAGGCCCTCCAGAGACCCAGTACTTC.

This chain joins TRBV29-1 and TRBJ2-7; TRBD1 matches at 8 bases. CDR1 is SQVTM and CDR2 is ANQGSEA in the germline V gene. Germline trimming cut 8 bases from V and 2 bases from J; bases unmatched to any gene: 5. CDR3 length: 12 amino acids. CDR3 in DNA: TGCAGCTCCACAGGGGGGACCTACGAGCAGTACTTC. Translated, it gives CSSTGGTYEQYF.

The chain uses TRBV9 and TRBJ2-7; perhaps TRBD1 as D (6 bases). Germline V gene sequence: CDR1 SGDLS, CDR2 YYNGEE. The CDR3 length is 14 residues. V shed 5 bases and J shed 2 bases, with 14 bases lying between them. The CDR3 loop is CASRPTGSAYEQYF. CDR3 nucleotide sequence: TGTGCCAGCAGACCCACAGGGAGTGCCTACGAGCAGTACTTC.

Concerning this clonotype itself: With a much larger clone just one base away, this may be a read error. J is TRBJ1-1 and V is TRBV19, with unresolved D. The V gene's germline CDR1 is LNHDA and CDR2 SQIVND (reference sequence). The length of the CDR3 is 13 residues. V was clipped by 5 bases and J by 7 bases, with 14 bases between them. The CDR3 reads CASSSDGLSEAFF. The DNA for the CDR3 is TGTGCCAGTAGTTCTGATGGATTGAGTGAAGCTTTCTTT.

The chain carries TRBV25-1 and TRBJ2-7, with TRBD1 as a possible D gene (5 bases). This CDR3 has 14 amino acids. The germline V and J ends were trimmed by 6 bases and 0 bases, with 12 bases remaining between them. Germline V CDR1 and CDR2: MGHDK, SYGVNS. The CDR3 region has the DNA TGTGCCAGCAGCACGGACACGCTCTCCTACGAGCAGTACTTC. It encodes CASSTDTLSYEQYF.

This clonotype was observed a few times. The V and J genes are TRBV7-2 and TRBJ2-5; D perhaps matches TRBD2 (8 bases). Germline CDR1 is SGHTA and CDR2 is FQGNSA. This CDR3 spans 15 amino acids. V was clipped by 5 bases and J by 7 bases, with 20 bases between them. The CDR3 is CASSQGGLAGGTQYF. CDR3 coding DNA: TGTGCCAGCAGCCAGGGGGGGCTAGCGGGCGGGACCCAGTACTTC.

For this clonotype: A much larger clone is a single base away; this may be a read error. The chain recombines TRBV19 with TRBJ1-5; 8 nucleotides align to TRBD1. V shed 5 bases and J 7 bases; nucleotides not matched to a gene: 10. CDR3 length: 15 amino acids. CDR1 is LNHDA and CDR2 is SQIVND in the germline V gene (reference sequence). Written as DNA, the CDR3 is TGTGCCAGTAGTTTCCGGGACAGGACAGGGCAGCCCCAGCATTTT. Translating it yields CASSFRDRTGQPQHF.

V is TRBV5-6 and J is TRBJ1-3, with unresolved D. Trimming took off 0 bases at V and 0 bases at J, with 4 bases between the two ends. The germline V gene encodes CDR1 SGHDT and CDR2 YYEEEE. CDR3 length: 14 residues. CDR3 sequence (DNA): TGTGCCAGCAGCTTGGTGGTCTCTGGAAACACCATATATTTT. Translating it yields CASSLVVSGNTIYF. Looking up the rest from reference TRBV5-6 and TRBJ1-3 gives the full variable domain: DAGVTQSPTHLIKTRGQQVTLRCSPKSGHDTVSWYQQALGQGPQFIFQYYEEEERQRGNFPDRFSGHQFPNYSSELNVNALLLGDSALYLCASSLVVSGNTIYFGEGSWLTVV.

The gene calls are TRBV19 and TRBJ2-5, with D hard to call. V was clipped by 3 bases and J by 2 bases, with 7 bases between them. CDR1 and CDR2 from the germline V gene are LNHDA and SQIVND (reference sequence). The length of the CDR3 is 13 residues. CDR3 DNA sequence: TGTGCCAGTAGTATGGCCCATCAAGAGACCCAGTACTTC. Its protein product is CASSMAHQETQYF.

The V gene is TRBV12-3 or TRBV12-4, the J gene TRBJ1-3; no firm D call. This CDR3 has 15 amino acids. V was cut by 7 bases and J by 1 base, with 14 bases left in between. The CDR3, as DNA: TGTGCCAGCACCCTGGACGGTTCATCTGGAAACACCATATATTTT. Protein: CASTLDGSSGNTIYF.

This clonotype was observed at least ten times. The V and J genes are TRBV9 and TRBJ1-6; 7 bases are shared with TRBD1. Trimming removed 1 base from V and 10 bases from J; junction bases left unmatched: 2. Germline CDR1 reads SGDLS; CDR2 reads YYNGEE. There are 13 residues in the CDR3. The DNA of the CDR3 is TGTGCCAGCAGCGTACAGGGGGACTCACCCCTCCACTTT. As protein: CASSVQGDSPLHF. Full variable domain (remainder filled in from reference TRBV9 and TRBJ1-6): DSGVTQTPKHLITATGQRVTLRCSPRSGDLSVYWYQQSLDQGLQFLIQYYNGEERAKGNILERFSAQQFPDLHSELNLSSLELGDSALYFCASSVQGDSPLHFGNGTRLTVT.

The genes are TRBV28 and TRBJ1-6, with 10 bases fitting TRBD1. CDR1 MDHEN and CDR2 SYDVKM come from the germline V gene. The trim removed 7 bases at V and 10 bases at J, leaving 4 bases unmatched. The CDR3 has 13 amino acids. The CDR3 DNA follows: TGTGCCAGCATACTGGACAGGGGGTCACCCCTCCACTTT. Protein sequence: CASILDRGSPLHF.

The CDR3: CASSLGGRYNQPQHF. The DNA of the CDR3 is TGTGCCAGCAGCTTAGGAGGCCGCTACAATCAGCCCCAGCATTTT. The chain uses TRBV7-9 and TRBJ1-5, with D hard to call. Trimming cost V 1 base and J 3 bases, with 10 bases left between them. CDR3 length: 15 residues. The V gene's germline CDR1 is SEHNR and CDR2 FQNEAQ (reference sequence).

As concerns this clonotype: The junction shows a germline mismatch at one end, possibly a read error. The CDR3 reads CASSQDPTRGQPQHF. As DNA, the CDR3 is TGCGCCAGCAGCCAAGATCCCACTCGGGGGCAGCCCCAGCATTTT. The chain couples TRBV7-8 to TRBJ1-5; TRBD1 is a possible D gene (5 bases). This CDR3 region has 15 residues. Germline CDR1 and CDR2: SGHVS and FQNEAQ.

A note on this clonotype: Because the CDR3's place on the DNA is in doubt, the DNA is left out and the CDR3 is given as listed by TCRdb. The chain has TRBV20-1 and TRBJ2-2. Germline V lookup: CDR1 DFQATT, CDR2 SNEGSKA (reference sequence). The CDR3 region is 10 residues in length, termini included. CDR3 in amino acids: CSAKQGSCFF.

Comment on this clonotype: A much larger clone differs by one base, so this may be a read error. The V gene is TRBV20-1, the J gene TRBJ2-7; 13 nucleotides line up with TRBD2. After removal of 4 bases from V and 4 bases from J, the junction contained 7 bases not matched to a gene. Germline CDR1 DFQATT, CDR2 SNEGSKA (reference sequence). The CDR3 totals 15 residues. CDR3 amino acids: CSAMRLAGGGYEQYF. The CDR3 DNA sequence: TGCAGTGCTATGCGACTAGCGGGGGGCGGTTACGAGCAGTACTTC.

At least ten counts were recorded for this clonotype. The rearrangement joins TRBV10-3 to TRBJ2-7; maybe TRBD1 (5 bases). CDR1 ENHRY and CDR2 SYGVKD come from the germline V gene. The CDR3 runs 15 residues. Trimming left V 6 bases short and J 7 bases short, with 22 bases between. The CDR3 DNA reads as TGTGCCATCAGCGTCAGACAGTTTCCTGATGTAGAGCAGTACTTC. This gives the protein CAISVRQFPDVEQYF.

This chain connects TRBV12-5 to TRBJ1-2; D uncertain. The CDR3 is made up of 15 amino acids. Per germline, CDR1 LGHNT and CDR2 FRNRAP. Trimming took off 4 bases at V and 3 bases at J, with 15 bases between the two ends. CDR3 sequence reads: CASGSRVGRHYGYTF. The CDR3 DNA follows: TGTGCTAGTGGTTCCCGCGTCGGTCGGCACTATGGCTACACCTTC.

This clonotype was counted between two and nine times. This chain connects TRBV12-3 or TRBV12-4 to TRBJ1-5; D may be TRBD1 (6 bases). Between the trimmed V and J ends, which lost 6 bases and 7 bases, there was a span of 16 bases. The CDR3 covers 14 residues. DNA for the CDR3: TGTGCCAGCAGCCCACAGGGAAGGGACCAGCCCCAGCATTTT. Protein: CASSPQGRDQPQHF.

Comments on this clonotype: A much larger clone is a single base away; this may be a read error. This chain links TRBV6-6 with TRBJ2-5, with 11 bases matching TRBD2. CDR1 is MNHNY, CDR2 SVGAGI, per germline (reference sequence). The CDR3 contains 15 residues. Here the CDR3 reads CASSEGSSGGPTQYF. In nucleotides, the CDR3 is TGCGCCAGCAGTGAGGGATCTAGCGGGGGGCCGACCCAGTACTTC.

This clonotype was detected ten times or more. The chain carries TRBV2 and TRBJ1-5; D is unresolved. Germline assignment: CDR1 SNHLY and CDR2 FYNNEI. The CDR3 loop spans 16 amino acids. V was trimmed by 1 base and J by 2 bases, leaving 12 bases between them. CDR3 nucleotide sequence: TGTGCCAGCAGTGAAGGGAACAGTTTAGGCAATCAGCCCCAGCATTTT. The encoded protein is CASSEGNSLGNQPQHF.

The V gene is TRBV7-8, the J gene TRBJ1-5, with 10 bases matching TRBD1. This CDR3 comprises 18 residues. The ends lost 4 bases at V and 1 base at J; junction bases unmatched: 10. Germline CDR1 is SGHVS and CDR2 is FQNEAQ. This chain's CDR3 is CASSSRRWGQGSNQPQHF. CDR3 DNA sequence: TGTGCCAGCAGCTCTCGACGGTGGGGACAGGGGAGCAATCAGCCCCAGCATTTT.

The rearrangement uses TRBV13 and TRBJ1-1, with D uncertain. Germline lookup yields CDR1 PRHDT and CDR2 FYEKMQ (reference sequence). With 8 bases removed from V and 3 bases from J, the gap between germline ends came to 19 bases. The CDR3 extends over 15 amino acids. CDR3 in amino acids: CASATRGRWDTEAFF. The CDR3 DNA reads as TGTGCCAGCGCTACCCGAGGGAGGTGGGACACTGAAGCTTTCTTT. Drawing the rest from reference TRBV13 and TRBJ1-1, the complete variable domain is AAGVIQSPRHLIKEKRETATLKCYPIPRHDTVYWYQQGPGQDPQFLISFYEKMQSDKGSIPDRFSAQQFSDYHSELNMSSLELGDSALYFCASATRGRWDTEAFFGQGTRLTVV.

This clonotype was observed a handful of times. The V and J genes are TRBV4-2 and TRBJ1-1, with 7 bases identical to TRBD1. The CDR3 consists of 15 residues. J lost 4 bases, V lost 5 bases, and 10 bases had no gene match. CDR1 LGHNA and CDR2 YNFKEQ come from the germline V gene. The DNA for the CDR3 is TGTGCCAGCAGCGACTCCAGGGGGAGCGGCACTGAAGCTTTCTTT. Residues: CASSDSRGSGTEAFF.

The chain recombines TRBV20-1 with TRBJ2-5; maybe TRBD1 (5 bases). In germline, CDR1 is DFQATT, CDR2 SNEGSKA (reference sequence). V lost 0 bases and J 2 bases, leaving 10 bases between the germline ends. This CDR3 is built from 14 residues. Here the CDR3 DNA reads TGCAGTGCTAGAGATTTTAGGGGACAAGAGACCCAGTACTTC. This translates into CSARDFRGQETQYF.

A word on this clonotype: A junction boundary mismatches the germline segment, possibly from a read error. CDR3 sequence reads: CTSGQASFRDSYGYTF. CDR3 sequence (DNA): TGTACCAGCGGCCAAGCGTCATTTCGGGATTCCTATGGCTACACCTTC. This chain uses TRBV14 with TRBJ1-2, with unresolved D. CDR3 length: 16 residues. The germline gives CDR1 SGHDN, CDR2 FVKESK.